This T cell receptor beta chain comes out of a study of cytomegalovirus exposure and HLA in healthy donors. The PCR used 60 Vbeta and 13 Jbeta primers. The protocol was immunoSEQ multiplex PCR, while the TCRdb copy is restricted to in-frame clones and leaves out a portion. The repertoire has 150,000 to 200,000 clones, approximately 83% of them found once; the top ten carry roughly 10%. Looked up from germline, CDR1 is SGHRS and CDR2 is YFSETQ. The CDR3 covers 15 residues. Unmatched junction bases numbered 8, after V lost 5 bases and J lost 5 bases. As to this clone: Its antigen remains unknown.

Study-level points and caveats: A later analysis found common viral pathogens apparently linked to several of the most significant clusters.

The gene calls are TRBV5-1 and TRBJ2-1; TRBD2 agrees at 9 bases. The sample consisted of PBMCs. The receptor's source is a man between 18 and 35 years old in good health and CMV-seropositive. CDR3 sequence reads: CASSSPERGDNEQFF. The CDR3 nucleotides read TGCGCCAGCAGTTCTCCCGAGCGGGGGGACAATGAGCAGTTCTTC.